This T cell receptor (beta chain) was captured in a study of blood T cell repertoires in COVID-19. About the research overall: There were acute and convalescent COVID-19 samples, and they came from the United States, Italy and Spain. Nucleic acid was either cDNA or gDNA, and it came from T cells, B-cell-depleted T cells, or PBMCs.

Using immunoSEQ multiplex PCR, the repertoire was profiled, and TCRdb retains in-frame clones only, with some absent. The data hold some 250,000 clones, with roughly 91% observed a single time. The CDR3 spans 13 residues. CDR1 and CDR2 from the germline V gene are SGHNT and YYREEE (reference sequence). V shed 5 bases, J shed 4 bases, and the junction held 3 bases outside the gene matches. The receptor's source is a middle-aged woman who had recovered from COVID-19. Material: peripheral blood. The chain has TRBV5-4 and TRBJ1-3; 7 nucleotides line up with TRBD1. The CDR3 protein is CASRPTGGNTIYF. CDR3 in DNA: TGTGCCAGCAGACCGACAGGGGGAAACACCATATATTTT.